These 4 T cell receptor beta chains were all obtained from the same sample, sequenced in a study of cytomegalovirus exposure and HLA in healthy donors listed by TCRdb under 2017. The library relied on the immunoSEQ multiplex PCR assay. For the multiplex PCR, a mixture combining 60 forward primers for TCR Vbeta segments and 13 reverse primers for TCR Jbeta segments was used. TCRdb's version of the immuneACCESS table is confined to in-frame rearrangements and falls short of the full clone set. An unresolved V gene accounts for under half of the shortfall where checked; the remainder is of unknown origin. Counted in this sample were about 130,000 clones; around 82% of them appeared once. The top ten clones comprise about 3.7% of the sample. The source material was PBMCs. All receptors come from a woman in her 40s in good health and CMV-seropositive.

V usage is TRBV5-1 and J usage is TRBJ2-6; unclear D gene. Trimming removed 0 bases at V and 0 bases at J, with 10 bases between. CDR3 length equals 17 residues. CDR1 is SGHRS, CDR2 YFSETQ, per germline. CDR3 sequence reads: CASSLALTSSGANVLTF. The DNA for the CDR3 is TGCGCCAGCAGCTTGGCCTTGACTTCCTCTGGGGCCAACGTCCTGACTTTC.

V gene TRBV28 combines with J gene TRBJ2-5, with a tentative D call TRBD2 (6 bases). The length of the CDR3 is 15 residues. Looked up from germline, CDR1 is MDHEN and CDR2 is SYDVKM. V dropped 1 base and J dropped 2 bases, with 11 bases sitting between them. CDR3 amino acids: CASSLYQGGQETQYF. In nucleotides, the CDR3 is TGTGCCAGCAGTTTATACCAGGGAGGTCAAGAGACCCAGTACTTC.

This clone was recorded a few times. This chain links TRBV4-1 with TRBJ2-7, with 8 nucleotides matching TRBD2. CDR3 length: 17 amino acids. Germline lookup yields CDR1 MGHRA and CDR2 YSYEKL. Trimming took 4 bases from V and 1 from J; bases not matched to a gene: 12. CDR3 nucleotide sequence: TGCGCCAGCAGCCGCCACAACGCGGGGGGCCCGTCCTACGAGCAGTACTTC. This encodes CASSRHNAGGPSYEQYF.

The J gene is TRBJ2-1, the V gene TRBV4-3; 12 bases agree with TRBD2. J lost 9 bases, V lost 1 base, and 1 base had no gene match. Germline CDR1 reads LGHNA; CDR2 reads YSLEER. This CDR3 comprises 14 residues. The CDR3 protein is CASSQGLAGVEQFF. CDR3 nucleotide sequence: TGCGCCAGCAGCCAAGGACTAGCGGGAGTTGAGCAGTTCTTC.